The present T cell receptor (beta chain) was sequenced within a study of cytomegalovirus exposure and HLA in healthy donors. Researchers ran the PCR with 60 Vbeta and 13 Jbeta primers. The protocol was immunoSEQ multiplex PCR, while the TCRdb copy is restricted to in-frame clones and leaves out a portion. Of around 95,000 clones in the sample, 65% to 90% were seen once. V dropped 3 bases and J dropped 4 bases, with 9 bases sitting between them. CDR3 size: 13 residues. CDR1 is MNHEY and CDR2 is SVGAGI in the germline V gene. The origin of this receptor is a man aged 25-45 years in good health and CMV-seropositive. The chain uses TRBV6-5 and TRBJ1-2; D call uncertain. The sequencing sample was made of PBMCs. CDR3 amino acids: CASSYASSYGYTF. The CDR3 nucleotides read TGTGCCAGCAGTTATGCATCTAGCTATGGCTACACCTTC.